The source of this TCR beta chain is a study of blood T cell repertoires in COVID-19. The wider study: T cells, B-cell-depleted T cells, or PBMCs provided the cDNA or gDNA that served as material.

Unmatched junction bases numbered 12, after V lost 5 bases and J lost 2 bases. The CDR3 is 19 amino acids. Germline CDR1 and CDR2: SGHVS and FQNEAQ. This clone is a singleton in its sample. Assay used: immunoSEQ multiplex PCR; TCRdb lists only in-frame clones, some missing. The sample lists 49,000 or so clones, about nine tenths occurring once. Source material: peripheral blood. The J gene is TRBJ2-7, the V gene TRBV7-8; 16 bases line up with TRBD2. The sequence was collected from a man between 45 and 60 years old with active COVID-19. CDR3 residues: CASSQRTGLAGGPTYEQYF. The CDR3 DNA follows: TGTGCCAGCAGCCAGCGAACGGGACTAGCGGGGGGGCCGACCTACGAGCAGTACTTC. The full variable domain, rest sourced from reference TRBV7-8 and TRBJ2-7, is GAGVSQSPRYKVAKRGQDVALRCDPISGHVSLFWYQQALGQGPEFLTYFQNEAQLDKSGLPSDRFFAERPEGSVSTLKIQRTQQEDSAVYLCASSQRTGLAGGPTYEQYFGPGTRLTVT.